A selection of T cell receptor beta chains follows, all from one sample in a study of radiotherapy plus CTLA-4 blockade in lung cancer. Sequenced by immunoSEQ multiplex PCR; TCRdb stores in-frame clones only, minus some. The sample records about 32,000 clones, over 70% being singletons. The sample consisted of peripheral blood, taken from a patient treated with radiotherapy plus ipilimumab. Source of these receptors: a human donor with non-small cell lung cancer that progressed on radiotherapy plus ipilimumab. Each CDR3 is given with its conserved first and last residue. The order of the fields is V gene, clone size, J gene, D gene, CDR3 DNA, CDR3 protein. D genes are given only for firm matches. Where a row states a size, it is once, few, many or the class of an expanded clone; other rows omit it.

v_call: TRBV27
clone_size: .
j_call: TRBJ2-3
d_call: .
cdr3_nt: TGTGCCAGCAGGGACTGGTCCCCAGATACGCAGTATTTT
cdr3_aa: CASRDWSPDTQYF

v_call: TRBV15
clone_size: .
j_call: TRBJ2-7
d_call: .
cdr3_nt: TGTGCCACCAGCAGATCGGGTAGGGGAGGCCCGTCGCGGGCCTACGAGCAGTACTTC
cdr3_aa: CATSRSGRGGPSRAYEQYF

v_call: TRBV19
clone_size: .
j_call: TRBJ2-2
d_call: TRBD1
cdr3_nt: TGTGCCAGTAGTATAGGGGACAGGGTACTAACCGGGGAGCTGTTTTTT
cdr3_aa: CASSIGDRVLTGELFF

v_call: TRBV5-1
clone_size: few
j_call: TRBJ2-2
d_call: TRBD2
cdr3_nt: TGCGCCAGCAGCCCGGGCGGCCAAGCGGGAACCTCGGCCGGGGAGCTGTTTTTT
cdr3_aa: CASSPGGQAGTSAGELFF

v_call: TRBV5-4
clone_size: .
j_call: TRBJ2-7
d_call: .
cdr3_nt: TGTGCCAGCAGCAGCCCGGGACGAACCTACGAGCAGTACTTC
cdr3_aa: CASSSPGRTYEQYF

v_call: TRBV6-5
clone_size: .
j_call: TRBJ2-2
d_call: TRBD1
cdr3_nt: TGTGCCAGCAGTTACTTGACAGGGAGCGCCACCGGGGAGCTGTTTTTT
cdr3_aa: CASSYLTGSATGELFF

v_call: TRBV6-5
clone_size: .
j_call: TRBJ1-1
d_call: .
cdr3_nt: TGTGCCAGCAGTTTCCAGCATGGGAACACTGAAGCTTTCTTT
cdr3_aa: CASSFQHGNTEAFF

v_call: TRBV6-1
clone_size: .
j_call: TRBJ2-4
d_call: .
cdr3_nt: TGTGCCAGCAGTGAGGACTTAGCCAAAAACATTCAGTACTTC
cdr3_aa: CASSEDLAKNIQYF

v_call: TRBV5-1
clone_size: .
j_call: TRBJ2-5
d_call: TRBD1
cdr3_nt: TGCGCCAGCAGCTCGACCGGGACAGAGGAGACCCAGTACTTC
cdr3_aa: CASSSTGTEETQYF

v_call: TRBV10-1
clone_size: .
j_call: TRBJ1-2
d_call: .
cdr3_nt: TGCGCCAGCAGGGACACAGGGCAAGGCTACACCTTC
cdr3_aa: CASRDTGQGYTF

v_call: TRBV6-5
clone_size: .
j_call: TRBJ2-1
d_call: TRBD2
cdr3_nt: TGTGCCAGCAGTTACGGTGCGGGAGCGAACAATGAGCAGTTCTTC
cdr3_aa: CASSYGAGANNEQFF

v_call: TRBV27
clone_size: .
j_call: TRBJ2-7
d_call: .
cdr3_nt: TGTGCCAGCAGTTTATCTTACGGGGAAAGCTCCTACGAGCAGTACTTC
cdr3_aa: CASSLSYGESSYEQYF

v_call: TRBV2
clone_size: few
j_call: TRBJ2-2
d_call: TRBD1
cdr3_nt: TGTGCCAGCAGTATCAGGGACAGTTACACCGGGGAGCTGTTTTTT
cdr3_aa: CASSIRDSYTGELFF

v_call: TRBV11-3
clone_size: .
j_call: TRBJ2-3
d_call: TRBD2
cdr3_nt: TGTGCCAGCAGCCCAGGTGGACTAGCGGGAGCCGCTAGCACAGATACGCAGTATTTT
cdr3_aa: CASSPGGLAGAASTDTQYF

v_call: TRBV7-8
clone_size: few
j_call: TRBJ1-2
d_call: .
cdr3_nt: TGTGCCAGCAGCTTAGACCGTCGCAGCGTATTCTATGGCTACACCTTC
cdr3_aa: CASSLDRRSVFYGYTF

v_call: TRBV9
clone_size: .
j_call: TRBJ2-3
d_call: .
cdr3_nt: TGTGCCAGCAGCGTAGCCCCGGCGGCAAGCAGGGACACCCAAAGCACAGATACGCAGTATTTT
cdr3_aa: CASSVAPAASRDTQSTDTQYF

v_call: TRBV27
clone_size: .
j_call: TRBJ1-5
d_call: .
cdr3_nt: TGTGCCAGCAGCCAAGGTGGCAATCAGCCCCAGCATTTT
cdr3_aa: CASSQGGNQPQHF

v_call: TRBV6-5
clone_size: .
j_call: TRBJ2-1
d_call: .
cdr3_nt: TGTGCCAGCAGTTTCACCGGGACCGGGGGTCACAATGAGCAGTTCTTC
cdr3_aa: CASSFTGTGGHNEQFF

v_call: TRBV4-2
clone_size: .
j_call: TRBJ2-1
d_call: TRBD2
cdr3_nt: TGTGCCAGCAGCCAAGAGGGGGACTATTTGGATGAGCAGTTCTTC
cdr3_aa: CASSQEGDYLDEQFF

v_call: TRBV7-9
clone_size: .
j_call: TRBJ1-2
d_call: .
cdr3_nt: TGTGCCAGCAGCTTCGGCGGAGCTAACTATGGCTACACCTTC
cdr3_aa: CASSFGGANYGYTF

v_call: TRBV11-2
clone_size: .
j_call: TRBJ2-6
d_call: TRBD1
cdr3_nt: TGTGCCAGCAGCCCACAGGGGGCTGGGGCCAACGTCCTGACTTTC
cdr3_aa: CASSPQGAGANVLTF

v_call: TRBV4-3
clone_size: medium-sized
j_call: TRBJ1-3
d_call: .
cdr3_nt: TGCGCCAGCAGCCAAGATCTATCCAGCTCTGGAAACACCATATATTTT
cdr3_aa: CASSQDLSSSGNTIYF

v_call: TRBV7-3
clone_size: once
j_call: TRBJ2-3
d_call: .
cdr3_nt: TGTGCCAGCAGCTACGTCGGGGGAGTGAGCACAGATACGCAGTATTTT
cdr3_aa: CASSYVGGVSTDTQYF

v_call: TRBV27
clone_size: few
j_call: TRBJ1-1
d_call: .
cdr3_nt: TGTGCCAGCAGTTTATCGGAGAACACTGAAGCTTTCTTT
cdr3_aa: CASSLSENTEAFF

v_call: TRBV6-1
clone_size: few
j_call: TRBJ2-7
d_call: TRBD2
cdr3_nt: TGTGCCAGCAGTGAAGCGCGGGGGTTCTACGAGCAGTACTTC
cdr3_aa: CASSEARGFYEQYF

v_call: TRBV30
clone_size: .
j_call: TRBJ1-1
d_call: .
cdr3_nt: TGTGCCTGGAAGGGAGAGGGGGACACTGAAGCTTTCTTT
cdr3_aa: CAWKGEGDTEAFF

v_call: TRBV4-1
clone_size: .
j_call: TRBJ2-2
d_call: .
cdr3_nt: TGCGCCAGCAGCCAAGACCCGGGGCCCACCGGGGAGCTGTTTTTT
cdr3_aa: CASSQDPGPTGELFF

v_call: TRBV9
clone_size: few
j_call: TRBJ1-3
d_call: .
cdr3_nt: TGTGCCAGCAGCGTAGCCGGCTCTGGAAACACCATATATTTT
cdr3_aa: CASSVAGSGNTIYF

v_call: TRBV7-6
clone_size: .
j_call: TRBJ1-1
d_call: TRBD1
cdr3_nt: TGTGCCAGCAGCCCCGGGACAGCTGAAGCTTTCTTT
cdr3_aa: CASSPGTAEAFF

v_call: TRBV5-6
clone_size: few
j_call: TRBJ1-2
d_call: .
cdr3_nt: TGTGCCAGCAGCGCCGGGACGGGGGGGCATGGCTACACCTTC
cdr3_aa: CASSAGTGGHGYTF

v_call: TRBV4-2
clone_size: .
j_call: TRBJ2-2
d_call: .
cdr3_nt: TGTGCCAGCAGCACTTACCGTGGATCCGGGGAGCTGTTTTTT
cdr3_aa: CASSTYRGSGELFF

v_call: TRBV7-2
clone_size: .
j_call: TRBJ2-3
d_call: TRBD2
cdr3_nt: TGTGCCAGCAGCTTATTCTTAGCGGGGGCAATAGATACGCAGTATTTT
cdr3_aa: CASSLFLAGAIDTQYF

v_call: TRBV18
clone_size: .
j_call: TRBJ1-2
d_call: .
cdr3_nt: TGTGCCAGCTCACCGTCGGCAGGGCCACTTAACTATGGCTACACCTTC
cdr3_aa: CASSPSAGPLNYGYTF

v_call: TRBV27
clone_size: .
j_call: TRBJ1-1
d_call: .
cdr3_nt: TGTGCCAGCTCCTCCGGGACAAAAGCTTTCTTT
cdr3_aa: CASSSGTKAFF

v_call: TRBV2
clone_size: .
j_call: TRBJ2-1
d_call: TRBD2
cdr3_nt: TGTGCCAGCAGTAGGACTAGCGGGAGCAATGAGCAGTTCTTC
cdr3_aa: CASSRTSGSNEQFF

v_call: TRBV29-1
clone_size: .
j_call: TRBJ2-4
d_call: .
cdr3_nt: TGCAGCGTTGATGGCGGAGAAAACATTCAGTACTTC
cdr3_aa: CSVDGGENIQYF

v_call: TRBV28
clone_size: .
j_call: TRBJ1-2
d_call: TRBD1
cdr3_nt: TGTGCCAGCAGTCCTGGGACAGGGGACGCAGGAACCTTC
cdr3_aa: CASSPGTGDAGTF

v_call: TRBV5-8
clone_size: .
j_call: TRBJ2-2
d_call: .
cdr3_nt: TGTGCCAGCAGCTCGTCGGAGGCCGGCGGGGAGCTGTTTTTT
cdr3_aa: CASSSSEAGGELFF

v_call: TRBV7-8
clone_size: .
j_call: TRBJ1-2
d_call: .
cdr3_nt: TGTGCCAGCAGCTTATCGAGTCAGGGGATTGGCTACACCTTC
cdr3_aa: CASSLSSQGIGYTF

v_call: TRBV6-6
clone_size: .
j_call: TRBJ2-2
d_call: .
cdr3_nt: TGTGCCAGCAGCCACGGGGGCGGGGAGCTGTTTTTT
cdr3_aa: CASSHGGGELFF

v_call: TRBV28
clone_size: .
j_call: TRBJ1-2
d_call: .
cdr3_nt: TGTGCCAGCAGCCCCGGTTCGGCGCCCTATGGCTACACCTTC
cdr3_aa: CASSPGSAPYGYTF

v_call: TRBV2
clone_size: .
j_call: TRBJ1-2
d_call: .
cdr3_nt: TGTGCCAGCAGTGAACAGACCAACTATGGCTACACCTTC
cdr3_aa: CASSEQTNYGYTF

v_call: TRBV29-1
clone_size: .
j_call: TRBJ2-4
d_call: TRBD1
cdr3_nt: TGCAGCGTGGGACAGGGAAAAAACATTCAGTACTTC
cdr3_aa: CSVGQGKNIQYF

v_call: TRBV10-2
clone_size: .
j_call: TRBJ2-1
d_call: .
cdr3_nt: TGCGCCAGCAGTAGTGAGATTGTGGGGGGAACGGATGAGCAGTTCTTC
cdr3_aa: CASSSEIVGGTDEQFF

v_call: TRBV27
clone_size: few
j_call: TRBJ2-1
d_call: TRBD2
cdr3_nt: TGTGCCAGCAGTTTCACTAGCGCATACAATGAGCAGTTCTTC
cdr3_aa: CASSFTSAYNEQFF

v_call: TRBV28
clone_size: .
j_call: TRBJ2-3
d_call: .
cdr3_nt: TGTGCCAGCAGTTTCGATGGGACTAGCACAGATACGCAGTATTTT
cdr3_aa: CASSFDGTSTDTQYF

v_call: TRBV11-3
clone_size: .
j_call: TRBJ2-5
d_call: .
cdr3_nt: TGTGCCAGCAGCTCGGGGCCCGGGACCCAGTACTTC
cdr3_aa: CASSSGPGTQYF

v_call: TRBV10-3
clone_size: .
j_call: TRBJ2-1
d_call: .
cdr3_nt: TGTGCCATCAGTGAGGGGAGCGGGGAGCAGTTCTTC
cdr3_aa: CAISEGSGEQFF

v_call: TRBV7-8
clone_size: .
j_call: TRBJ1-2
d_call: .
cdr3_nt: TGTGCCAGCAGCTCCCAGCTTAACTATGGCTACACCTTC
cdr3_aa: CASSSQLNYGYTF

v_call: TRBV28
clone_size: .
j_call: TRBJ1-3
d_call: .
cdr3_nt: TGTGCCAGCAGTTTTGGGGGAAACGGTGGGAACACCATATATTTT
cdr3_aa: CASSFGGNGGNTIYF